The 23 T cell receptor beta chains below were found in one sample sequenced in a study of T-cell reconstitution after alpha-beta-depleted transplantation in children. Preparation of the TCRbeta library was carried out with unique molecular identifiers. Using its own MiXCR run on the PCR reads, TCRdb lists one record per CDR3 protein. The table has around 420,000 distinct CDR3 sequences, around 15% seen once; the top ten hold about 32%. Sequenced material: PBMCs, mostly from graft donor cells, taken 360 days after TCRalphabeta/CD19-depleted stem cell transplant. These receptors all come from a boy under two years old who had a stem cell transplant for Wiskott-Aldrich syndrome, so the T cells may come from the graft donor.

This clonotype was recorded a few times. The rearrangement links TRBV20-1 to TRBJ1-6, with 9 bases identical to TRBD1. This CDR3 comprises 13 residues. CDR1 and CDR2 (germline): DFQATT, SNEGSKA (reference sequence). The ends lost 2 bases at V and 11 bases at J; junction bases unmatched: 4. The CDR3: CSARRTGVTPLHF. In nucleotides, the CDR3 is TGCAGTGCTAGAAGGACAGGGGTGACACCCCTCCACTTT.

As regards this clonotype: Relative to the germline gene, one junction end is altered; a read error may explain this. The V gene is TRBV2, the J gene TRBJ2-1; the D call may be TRBD1 or TRBD2 (5 bases each). Germline V CDR1 and CDR2: SNHLY, FYNNEI. The CDR3 extends over 12 amino acids. In DNA, the CDR3 is TGTGCCAGCAGTGAAAGCGTGGGAGTAGGGGTCTTC. Translated, it gives CASSESVGVGVF.

The gene calls are TRBV27 and TRBJ1-5, with D unclear. This CDR3 contains 13 residues. CDR1 is MNHEY, CDR2 SMNVEV, per germline (reference sequence). Trimming removed 3 bases from V and 5 bases from J, with 8 bases in between. CDR3 bases: TGTGCCAGCAGTTTCCGACTAGATCAGCCCCAGCATTTT. It translates to CASSFRLDQPQHF.

The chain is built from TRBV4-1 and TRBJ2-7, with D perhaps matching TRBD1 (5 bases). With 1 base removed from V and 1 base from J, the gap between germline ends came to 11 bases. Germline V lookup: CDR1 MGHRA, CDR2 YSYEKL. This CDR3 has 15 residues. The DNA of the CDR3 is TGCGCCAGCAGCCAAGCTGACAGTTCTTCCTACGAGCAGTACTTC. This translates into CASSQADSSSYEQYF.

This clonotype was counted only a few times. V gene TRBV24-1 combines with J gene TRBJ2-3, with TRBD1 matching 10 bases. The ends lost 1 base at V and 6 bases at J; junction bases unmatched: 3. Germline assignment: CDR1 KGHDR and CDR2 SFDVKD. The length of the CDR3 is 15 residues. The CDR3 DNA is TGTGCCACCAGTGATTTCGGGGACAGGGGCGATACGCAGTATTTT. Encoded protein: CATSDFGDRGDTQYF.

This clonotype showed up just a few times. The chain is built from TRBV7-9 and TRBJ2-1; 12 bases are shared with TRBD2. Germline V lookup: CDR1 SEHNR, CDR2 FQNEAQ (reference sequence). V lost 3 bases and J lost 6; bases outside the gene matches: 9. The CDR3 extends over 17 amino acids. The chain's CDR3 is CASSLYPSGRASNEQFF. DNA of the CDR3: TGTGCCAGCAGCTTGTATCCTAGCGGGAGGGCTAGCAATGAGCAGTTCTTC.

This chain connects TRBV5-1 to TRBJ2-3, with a tentative D call TRBD2 (5 bases). Trimming left V 0 bases short and J 1 base short, with 9 bases between. CDR1 and CDR2 (germline): SGHRS, YFSETQ. The CDR3 runs 15 residues. The CDR3 reads CASSLELARTDTQYF. The CDR3 region has the DNA TGCGCCAGCAGCTTGGAGCTAGCCCGCACAGATACGCAGTATTTT.

The chain carries TRBV13 and TRBJ2-7; D gene uncertain. The germline CDR1 and CDR2 sequences are PRHDT and FYEKMQ (reference sequence). This CDR3 region has 13 residues. The ends were cut back, 4 bases at V and 0 bases at J, with 7 bases in the middle. The CDR3 sequence is CASSSRTSYEQYF. As DNA, the CDR3 is TGTGCCAGCAGCTCCCGAACCTCCTACGAGCAGTACTTC. The complete variable domain, with remaining parts taken from reference TRBV13 and TRBJ2-7, reads AAGVIQSPRHLIKEKRETATLKCYPIPRHDTVYWYQQGPGQDPQFLISFYEKMQSDKGSIPDRFSAQQFSDYHSELNMSSLELGDSALYFCASSSRTSYEQYFGPGTRLTVT.

V and J are TRBV2 and TRBJ2-1; 8 positions match TRBD2. This CDR3 has 13 amino acids. V lost 10 bases and J lost 3; bases outside the gene matches: 5. Germline CDR1 and CDR2: SNHLY and FYNNEI. CDR3 protein: CATREGIYNEQFF. CDR3 sequence (DNA): TGTGCCACCCGGGAGGGGATCTACAATGAGCAGTTCTTC.

A few counts support this clonotype. The V call is TRBV30, the J call TRBJ2-2; 7 positions agree with TRBD1. V was pared by 3 bases and J by 3 bases, with 4 bases of the junction left unmatched. CDR1 GTSNPN and CDR2 SVGIG come from the germline V gene (reference sequence). The CDR3 runs to 14 residues. The CDR3 loop is CAWRATGDTGELFF. DNA of the CDR3: TGTGCCTGGAGAGCCACAGGGGACACCGGGGAGCTGTTTTTT.

J is TRBJ2-3 and V is TRBV12-3 or TRBV12-4; 11 nucleotides agree with TRBD2. Trimming took 1 base from V and 5 from J; bases not matched to a gene: 8. This CDR3 is 17 amino acids long. CDR3: CASSLGRLAGRGDTQYF. The DNA for the CDR3 is TGTGCCAGCAGTTTAGGCCGACTAGCGGGAAGGGGAGATACGCAGTATTTT.

V usage is TRBV4-3 and J usage is TRBJ2-1; D gene unclear. Germline V gives CDR1 LGHNA, CDR2 YSLEER. Trimming shortened V by 2 bases and J by 7 bases, and 15 bases separated the two germline ends. The CDR3 is 15 residues long. CDR3 region: CASSQYGVARNEQFF. DNA of the CDR3: TGCGCCAGCAGCCAATATGGGGTAGCCAGGAATGAGCAGTTCTTC.

This clonotype was seen a handful of times. The rearrangement links TRBV7-9 to TRBJ2-7, with unresolved D. In germline, CDR1 is SEHNR, CDR2 FQNEAQ (reference sequence). The CDR3 spans 15 residues. Trimming took 4 bases from V and 3 from J, leaving 16 bases between them. DNA of the CDR3: TGTGCCAGCAGCTCCTCAGTGTCCTGGGGCTACGAGCAGTACTTC. Residues: CASSSSVSWGYEQYF.

This sequence joins TRBV11-2 and TRBJ2-1; D ambiguous. This CDR3 spans 16 amino acids. V was pared by 2 bases and J by 0 bases, with 11 bases between. Germline V gene lookup returns CDR1 SGHAT and CDR2 FQNNGV. The CDR3 DNA sequence: TGTGCCAGCAGCTTATATGGGCGCGGCTCCTACAATGAGCAGTTCTTC. This codes for CASSLYGRGSYNEQFF.

The genes are TRBV4-1 and TRBJ2-7, with TRBD2 matching over 7 bases. The CDR3 is made up of 16 amino acids. Germline V lookup: CDR1 MGHRA, CDR2 YSYEKL. Trimming cost V 4 bases and J 0 bases; bases outside gene matches: 9. This chain's CDR3 is CASSLTTSKDSYEQYF. CDR3 coding DNA: TGCGCCAGCAGCCTAACGACTAGCAAGGACTCCTACGAGCAGTACTTC.

This clonotype was seen a few times. The chain couples TRBV24-1 to TRBJ2-7; D could derive from TRBD1 or TRBD2 (6 bases each). Trimming removed 4 bases from V and 9 bases from J, with 18 bases in between. Germline values: CDR1 KGHDR, CDR2 SFDVKD. This CDR3 is built from 14 residues. The CDR3 here is CATSDPGQPGGQYF. CDR3 DNA sequence: TGTGCCACCAGTGACCCGGGACAACCCGGGGGGCAGTACTTC.

There are a few counts of this clonotype. The rearrangement joins TRBV12-3 or TRBV12-4 to TRBJ2-1, with 8 positions matching TRBD2. V lost 2 bases, J lost 6 bases, and 12 bases stayed unmatched. There are 17 residues in the CDR3. CDR3 amino acids: CASSLRVTSAGANEQFF. The CDR3, as DNA: TGTGCCAGCAGTTTACGGGTGACTAGCGCGGGAGCCAATGAGCAGTTCTTC.

Notes on this clonotype: At one boundary the junction diverges from the germline segment, which might be a read error. The rearrangement uses TRBV11-2 and TRBJ2-3, with 15 bases that match TRBD2. The V gene's germline CDR1 is SGHAT and CDR2 FQNNGV. This CDR3 has 17 amino acids. The CDR3 bases are TGTGCCAGCAGCCTAGACTCGGGACTAGCGGGGGGAGATACGCAGTATTTT. This codes for CASSLDSGLAGGDTQYF.

This chain uses TRBV6-5 with TRBJ2-7; D unclear. CDR1 MNHEY and CDR2 SVGAGI come from the germline V gene. V was shortened by 0 bases and J by 1 base, with 10 bases between the two germline ends. The CDR3 covers 15 residues. The CDR3 DNA is TGTGCCAGCAGTTACTCGCGCAGGCCGTCCTACGAGCAGTACTTC. Residues: CASSYSRRPSYEQYF.

In this sample, this clonotype turned up a few times. The chain joins TRBV20-1 to TRBJ1-2, with D perhaps matching TRBD1 (6 bases). This CDR3 is 12 amino acids long. CDR1 is DFQATT, CDR2 SNEGSKA, per germline (reference sequence). V was clipped by 3 bases and J by 8 bases, with 13 bases between them. CDR3 DNA: TGCAGTGCTAGTACCGCAGGGGAAGGCTACACCTTC. It translates to CSASTAGEGYTF.

This clonotype has more than one count but fewer than ten. The chain recombines TRBV7-9 with TRBJ2-7; 8 positions agree with TRBD1. The germline gives CDR1 SEHNR, CDR2 FQNEAQ (reference sequence). With V trimmed by 4 bases and J by 3 bases, 11 bases remained unmatched. CDR3 size: 16 residues. CDR3 loop: CASSSYPGTGFYEQYF. As DNA, the CDR3 is TGTGCCAGCAGCTCTTACCCCGGGACAGGTTTCTACGAGCAGTACTTC.

The table lists this clonotype with many counts. The chain uses TRBV5-1 and TRBJ2-1, with D perhaps matching TRBD1 (6 bases). CDR1 is SGHRS, CDR2 YFSETQ, per germline. This CDR3 comprises 16 residues. Trimming left V 4 bases short and J 4 bases short, with 18 bases between. The CDR3 nucleotides read TGCGCCAGCAGCCCTAATCCGGCAGGGGTGTACAATGAGCAGTTCTTC. Protein product: CASSPNPAGVYNEQFF.

The rearrangement joins TRBV7-9 to TRBJ2-7; possibly TRBD2 for D (6 bases). This CDR3 contains 16 residues. V was trimmed by 1 base and J by 2 bases, leaving 15 bases between them. Germline CDR1 is SEHNR and CDR2 is FQNEAQ (reference sequence). CDR3 DNA: TGTGCCAGCAGCTTAGTTTTCACGGGAGTTGCCTACGAGCAGTACTTC. It encodes CASSLVFTGVAYEQYF.